The T cell receptor (beta chain) described here comes from a study of OX40 agonist ivuxolimab in advanced cancers. Germline loops: CDR1 KGHSH, CDR2 LQKENI. The length of the CDR3 is 12 residues. V shed 3 bases and J shed 9 bases, with 10 bases lying between them. Data came from immunoSEQ multiplex PCR; TCRdb stores just in-frame clones and leaves some out. The data show around 94,000 clones, about 90% seen once. The chain has TRBV18 and TRBJ2-3; maybe TRBD1 (5 bases). The sequence was obtained from an adult with an advanced solid tumor such as melanoma, head and neck, liver or kidney cancer. Source: CD4+ or CD8+ T cells sorted from blood, taken in a trial of the OX40 agonist ivuxolimab. Here the CDR3 reads CASSPDSHTQYF. The CDR3 coding sequence is TGTGCCAGCTCACCCGACAGTCACACGCAGTATTTT.